One and the same sample provided the 13 T cell receptor beta chains below, sequenced in a study of PD-1 blockade in classical Hodgkin lymphoma. The protocol was immunoSEQ multiplex PCR, while the TCRdb copy is restricted to in-frame clones and leaves out a portion. The sample yields about 42,000 clones, 70% to 80% seen once. The patients all showed relapse after autologous stem cell transplantation, while their brentuximab vedotin exposure varied. The sequences come from peripheral blood mononuclear cells (PBMCs), collected at baseline. The receptor source for this set is a human donor with classical Hodgkin lymphoma.

The J gene is TRBJ1-5, the V gene TRBV19, with D possibly TRBD1 on 6 matching bases. The germline V gene has CDR1 LNHDA and CDR2 SQIVND (reference sequence). The CDR3 loop spans 18 amino acids. V lost 1 base and J 3 bases, leaving 19 bases between the germline ends. CDR3 in amino acids: CASSIVAGLQGFNQPQHF. The CDR3, as DNA: TGTGCCAGTAGTATAGTAGCAGGGCTCCAGGGGTTCAATCAGCCCCAGCATTTT.

In its sample, this clone was seen once. The V gene is TRBV10-1, the J gene TRBJ1-1; D gene unclear. Between the trimmed V and J ends, which lost 8 bases and 13 bases, there was a span of 11 bases. The germline CDR1 and CDR2 sequences are WNHNN and SYGVQD (reference sequence). The CDR3 has 9 amino acids. CDR3 region: CASRAWGFF. CDR3 nucleotide sequence: TGCGCCAGCCGGGCCTGGGGTTTCTTT.

The chain couples TRBV4-2 to TRBJ2-5; D is unresolved. In germline, CDR1 is LGHNA, CDR2 YNFKEQ. V was trimmed by 4 bases and J by 2 bases, leaving 8 bases between them. The CDR3 is 13 residues long. The CDR3 nucleotides read TGTGCCAGCAGCCCGAGCTTGCAAGAGACCCAGTACTTC. Translated, it gives CASSPSLQETQYF.

In its sample, this clone ranks as medium-sized. The V call is TRBV25-1, the J call TRBJ2-7; D is unclear. This CDR3 is built from 13 residues. Germline V gene lookup returns CDR1 MGHDK and CDR2 SYGVNS. Trimming removed 4 bases at V and 0 bases at J, with 7 bases between. CDR3 nucleotide sequence: TGTGCCAGCAGTGGGCAAAGCTCCTACGAGCAGTACTTC. As protein: CASSGQSSYEQYF.

The J gene is TRBJ2-3, the V gene TRBV2; 7 nucleotides align to TRBD2. V shed 3 bases, J shed 0 bases, and the junction held 6 bases outside the gene matches. The CDR3 contains 16 residues. The germline gives CDR1 SNHLY, CDR2 FYNNEI. The CDR3 is CASSDKSGGSTDTQYF. CDR3 bases: TGTGCCAGCAGTGATAAGTCGGGAGGTAGCACAGATACGCAGTATTTT.

This sequence joins TRBV11-2 and TRBJ2-5; 11 nucleotides match TRBD1. There are 17 residues in the CDR3. The germline gives CDR1 SGHAT, CDR2 FQNNGV. Trimming took 4 bases from V and 5 from J; bases not matched to a gene: 12. Here the CDR3 DNA reads TGTGCCAGCAGCTCTGGACAGGGGGCGACTTCGGGGGAGACCCAGTACTTC. It specifies CASSSGQGATSGETQYF.

The rearrangement uses TRBV6-6 and TRBJ2-1; 9 bases agree with TRBD2. The CDR3 is made up of 14 amino acids. CDR1 and CDR2 (germline): MNHNY, SVGAGI (reference sequence). After removal of 2 bases from V and 8 bases from J, the junction contained 4 bases not matched to a gene. For the CDR3, the DNA is TGTGCCAGCAGTTACGCGGGGGGGCCCGATGAGCAGTTCTTC. Residues: CASSYAGGPDEQFF.

V usage is TRBV11-2 and J usage is TRBJ2-1; 7 nucleotides match TRBD1. Germline V gives CDR1 SGHAT, CDR2 FQNNGV. The CDR3 is 16 amino acids. After removal of 0 bases from V and 5 bases from J, the junction contained 7 bases not matched to a gene. The CDR3 nucleotides are TGTGCCAGCAGCTTAGATCCAGGGGGTGCCCACAATGAGCAGTTCTTC. As protein: CASSLDPGGAHNEQFF. Complete variable domain (other parts from reference TRBV11-2 and TRBJ2-1): EAGVAQSPRYKIIEKRQSVAFWCNPISGHATLYWYQQILGQGPKLLIQFQNNGVVDDSQLPKDRFSAERLKGVDSTLKIQPAKLEDSAVYLCASSLDPGGAHNEQFFGPGTRLTVL.

The gene calls are TRBV7-8 and TRBJ2-5, with TRBD1 as a possible D gene (6 bases). Germline V gives CDR1 SGHVS, CDR2 FQNEAQ. V lost 6 bases and J 5 bases, leaving 16 bases between the germline ends. There are 14 residues in the CDR3. CDR3: CASRQGSERETQYF. For the CDR3, the DNA is TGTGCCAGCAGACAGGGATCGGAGAGGGAGACCCAGTACTTC. The variable domain in full, with the rest retrieved from reference TRBV7-8 and TRBJ2-5, is GAGVSQSPRYKVAKRGQDVALRCDPISGHVSLFWYQQALGQGPEFLTYFQNEAQLDKSGLPSDRFFAERPEGSVSTLKIQRTQQEDSAVYLCASRQGSERETQYFGPGTRLLVL.

This clone was detected a few times. Other DNA variants within this sample encode the same CDR3. This chain uses TRBV19 with TRBJ1-1; D possibly corresponds to TRBD1 (6 bases). CDR1 and CDR2 from the germline V gene are LNHDA and SQIVND (reference sequence). Trimming stripped 3 bases from V and 5 bases from J, with 13 bases between. The CDR3 consists of 14 residues. The CDR3 loop reads CASSIGGARTEAFF. The CDR3 region has the DNA TGTGCCAGTAGTATCGGGGGGGCCCGAACTGAAGCTTTCTTT.

This chain uses TRBV7-2 with TRBJ1-3; 9 bases agree with TRBD1. The trim removed 5 bases at V and 4 bases at J, leaving 3 bases unmatched. The CDR3 is 14 amino acids. CDR1 and CDR2 (germline): SGHTA, FQGNSA. CDR3 sequence reads: CASSRDRAGNTIYF. DNA of the CDR3: TGTGCCAGCAGCCGGGACAGGGCAGGAAACACCATATATTTT.

This clone was recorded a few times. V usage is TRBV4-3 and J usage is TRBJ1-1; unclear D gene. This CDR3 region has 12 residues. V lost 0 bases to trimming and J lost 7 bases, with 6 bases between them. CDR1 is LGHNA, CDR2 YSLEER, per germline. CDR3 residues: CASSQDRREAFF. The CDR3 coding sequence is TGCGCCAGCAGCCAAGATCGACGTGAAGCTTTCTTT.

J is TRBJ1-1 and V is TRBV11-3; TRBD1 agrees at 11 bases. With V trimmed by 3 bases and J by 1 base, 7 bases remained unmatched. Germline CDR1 is SGHNT and CDR2 is YENEEA. The CDR3 contains 17 residues. The CDR3 loop reads CASSFPDRGRENTEAFF. The CDR3 DNA is TGTGCCAGCAGCTTTCCGGACAGGGGGCGGGAGAACACTGAAGCTTTCTTT.